The source of this TCR beta chain is a study of shared clonotypes between healthy human individuals. Study-level background: Per donor, three plates held CD4 naive cells, three held CD4 memory, two held CD8 naive and one held CD8 memory.

In germline, CDR1 is MDHEN, CDR2 SYDVKM. The J segment lost 9 bases and the V segment lost 2 bases, leaving 7 bases of the junction unmatched. This CDR3 comprises 14 residues. Naive CD8 cells lacked CD45RO, underwent positive selection for CCR7 and left out terminally differentiated effector memory CD45RA+ cells. Profiled with immunoSEQ multiplex PCR; TCRdb holds only in-frame clones, not every one. Among over 2 million clones listed, about 95% were seen once. The TCR sequence derives from a man between 18 and 35 years old in good health. The sequenced material came from naive CD8+ T cells sorted from blood. The chain combines TRBV28 with TRBJ2-1; 7 nucleotides match TRBD2. The CDR3 nucleotides are TGTGCCAGCAGTTTAGCGGGGGTCCCAACTGAGCAGTTCTTC. Translation: CASSLAGVPTEQFF.